Listed below are T cell receptor beta chains from one sample, sequenced in a study of blood T cell repertoires in COVID-19. The assay was immunoSEQ multiplex PCR, and TCRdb's table has in-frame clones only and misses some. The sample gives about 400,000 clones, approximately 86% of which show up once; under 8.5% is in the top ten. Source material: peripheral blood. Every receptor here comes from a woman aged 55-75 years with COVID-19, enrolled during active disease. The CDR3 runs from the conserved cysteine through the conserved F or W. Some rows mark clone size as missing; the rest say once, few, many or name a class of expanded clone.

v_call,j_call,clone_size,cdr3_aa
TRBV7-2,TRBJ2-1,.,CASSLALRNEQFF
TRBV11-2,TRBJ2-7,once,CASSLAAGSSYEQYF
TRBV6-6,TRBJ1-2,.,CASSWGGGYGYTF
TRBV21-1,TRBJ1-5,.,CASSPGGGGYQPQHF
TRBV5-1,TRBJ2-3,.,CASSLYFTDTQYF
TRBV29-1,TRBJ2-2,.,CGSGGVNTGELFF
TRBV5-4,TRBJ2-4,.,CASSSGLAGGPKNIQYF
TRBV30,TRBJ1-2,.,CAWSVVMVTEGAYGYTF
TRBV6-1,TRBJ1-2,.,CASSERQTSYGYTF
TRBV2,TRBJ2-7,.,CASRHSRDRGQSSYEQYF
TRBV7-3,TRBJ2-1,.,CASSSGQGVYNEQFF
TRBV6-5,TRBJ1-1,once,CASLRGGLGTEAFF
TRBV19,TRBJ1-5,.,CASSSGVGGNQPQHF
TRBV7-2,TRBJ1-2,.,CASSQSWTGGKGYTF
TRBV15,TRBJ2-1,.,CATIRTSGGNEQFF
TRBV29-1,TRBJ1-2,many,CSVAQPRTGRIGYGYTF
TRBV5-4,TRBJ2-7,.,CASSRGGAGSYEQYF
TRBV7-2,TRBJ2-1,few,CASSVTGKGYNEQFF
TRBV6-5,TRBJ1-1,.,CASSYKGRGPNTEAFF
TRBV19,TRBJ2-1,.,CASSHAGWNEQFF
TRBV19,TRBJ1-2,.,CASSSTGVGYGYTF
TRBV18,TRBJ1-1,.,CASSPRQDPNTEAFF